This record looks at one T cell receptor beta chain sequence and its context. Its antigen is as yet unknown. Only one heparinised blood draw was taken per donor, and its volume averaged approximately 0.11 L. This entry comes from a study of beta chain features in type 1 diabetes. The isolated RNA, all of it, was reverse transcribed, so expressed TCRB transcripts were what got sequenced. The assay was immunoSEQ multiplex PCR, and TCRdb's table has in-frame clones only and misses some. The sample records over 300,000 clones, 6.5% to 10% being singletons. Trimming took 4 bases from V and 4 from J; bases not matched to a gene: 9. Germline V gene data show CDR1 as ENHRY and CDR2 as SYGVKD. The CDR3 extends over 15 amino acids. Study findings and constraints: Patients' naive, central memory and regulatory TCRB repertoires appeared more alike than those of healthy donors. Possibly, sequencing cDNA over-represented cells that had high TCR expression levels.

The V call is TRBV10-3, the J call TRBJ2-5; the match to TRBD2 covers 7 bases. The sample consisted of central memory CD4+ T cells from blood. This receptor was identified in a young woman in good health. The CDR3 coding sequence is TGTGCCATCAGTGTTGAGGGAGGGCTCAGAGAGACCCAGTACTTC. Amino acid sequence: CAISVEGGLRETQYF.